Below, 23 T cell receptor beta chains from the same sample are listed, as sequenced in a study of molecular identifiers for immune sequencing clone quantification. In TCRdb, the PCR reads were re-called with MiXCR into one record per CDR3 protein. The data hold over 90,000 distinct CDR3 sequences, with under 40% observed a single time. Source material: naive CD8+ T cells from blood, with Jurkat cell RNA spiked in. This sample's subset: FACS-sorted CD8+CD4-CCR7+CD45RA+ naive T cells. Receptor source: a human donor in good health. Some libraries in this study had Jurkat cell RNA spiked in.

V usage is TRBV19 and J usage is TRBJ2-7, with a weak D call TRBD1 (5 bases). This CDR3 has 14 residues. Germline CDR1 is LNHDA and CDR2 is SQIVND (reference sequence). Deletions cut 1 base from V and 1 base from J, with 8 bases between. Written as DNA, the CDR3 is TGTGCCAGTAGTATAGCGGACATTTCCTACGAGCAGTACTTC. Its protein product is CASSIADISYEQYF.

Notes on this clonotype: One end of the junction does not line up with germline, which may come from a read error. This chain joins TRBV12-3 or TRBV12-4 and TRBJ2-2, with 8 nucleotides matching TRBD1. This CDR3 spans 14 amino acids. This CDR3 reads CASSWTGTTGDLFF. Here the CDR3 DNA reads TGTGCCAGCAGTTGGACAGGGACCACCGGGGATCTGTTTTTT.

There are many counts of this clonotype. V gene TRBV7-6 combines with J gene TRBJ2-2; D is unresolved. Germline CDR1 is SGHVS and CDR2 is FNYEAQ. Deletions cut 2 bases from V and 6 bases from J, with 4 bases between. This CDR3 is built from 12 residues. Written as DNA, the CDR3 is TGTGCCAGCAGCTTATCGGCCGGGGAGCTGTTTTTT. This gives the protein CASSLSAGELFF.

A few counts support this clonotype. The chain carries TRBV11-2 and TRBJ1-1; no clear D gene. This CDR3 is built from 12 residues. Germline CDR1 SGHAT, CDR2 FQNNGV. Trimming cost V 3 bases and J 4 bases, with 6 bases left between them. CDR3 amino acids: CASSFVSTEAFF. For the CDR3, the DNA is TGTGCCAGCAGCTTTGTCAGCACTGAAGCTTTCTTT.

Concerning this clonotype itself: In this CDR3 the conserved last residue, phenylalanine or tryptophan, is missing, so a read error is likely. This chain connects TRBV29-1 to TRBJ2-1; no firm D call. The CDR3 loop spans 14 amino acids. With 2 bases removed from V and 6 bases from J, the gap between germline ends came to 14 bases. CDR1 SQVTM and CDR2 ANQGSEA come from the germline V gene. CDR3 in amino acids: CSVESARKGNEQFL. The CDR3 nucleotides are TGCAGCGTTGAATCCGCGCGGAAGGGCAATGAGCAGTTCCTC.

The rearrangement joins TRBV9 to TRBJ1-1; D is uncertain. Germline V lookup: CDR1 SGDLS, CDR2 YYNGEE. V was trimmed by 2 bases and J by 4 bases, leaving 9 bases between them. The CDR3 is made up of 13 amino acids. CDR3 in amino acids: CASSVWQSTEAFF. The CDR3 bases are TGTGCCAGCAGCGTCTGGCAGAGCACTGAAGCTTTCTTT.

With regard to this clonotype: A read error may account for a junction end that differs from germline. V gene TRBV29-1 combines with J gene TRBJ2-7; D might be TRBD2 (5 bases). Germline CDR1 reads SQVTM; CDR2 reads ANQGSEA. CDR3 size: 12 residues. CDR3 coding DNA: TGCAGCGTTGTCGGCGGAGACTACGAGCTGTACTTC. Translated: CSVVGGDYELYF.

This chain links TRBV2 with TRBJ2-7; D may be TRBD1 or TRBD2 (5 bases each). Germline V lookup: CDR1 SNHLY, CDR2 FYNNEI. With 7 bases removed from V and 2 bases from J, the gap between germline ends came to 15 bases. The CDR3 runs 14 residues. Written as DNA, the CDR3 is TGTGCCAGCACCCTGGGGGAAGGGACCTACGAGCAGTACTTC. It codes for CASTLGEGTYEQYF.

The V gene is TRBV11-2, the J gene TRBJ2-5; 8 nucleotides agree with TRBD1. The CDR3 has 12 residues. Germline assignment: CDR1 SGHAT and CDR2 FQNNGV. Losses at the gene ends were 5 bases for V and 9 bases for J; bases not matched to a gene: 5. This CDR3 is CASSRTGSSQYF. The CDR3 nucleotides read TGTGCCAGCAGCAGGACAGGGAGTTCCCAGTACTTC.

About this clonotype itself: The CDR3 does not end in the conserved phenylalanine or tryptophan, so this is likely a read error. The chain links TRBV20-1 to TRBJ2-5; 7 nucleotides match TRBD2. Germline V gene lookup returns CDR1 DFQATT and CDR2 SNEGSKA (reference sequence). The CDR3 is 15 residues long. J was trimmed by 5 bases and V by 6 bases; bases with no gene match: 15. CDR3 bases: TGCAGTGCATCTCGACGACTAGCTCACTGGGAGACCCAGTACTCC. Protein product: CSASRRLAHWETQYS.

The chain carries TRBV6-2 or TRBV6-3 and TRBJ2-2, with TRBD1 identical over 9 bases. CDR1 MNHEY and CDR2 SVGEGT come from the germline V gene. This CDR3 has 16 residues. V lost 4 bases and J lost 4; bases outside the gene matches: 7. The CDR3 is CASSSPRDRATGELFF. As DNA, the CDR3 is TGTGCCAGCAGTTCCCCCCGGGACAGGGCCACCGGGGAGCTGTTTTTT.

This clonotype was recorded many times. This chain uses TRBV12-3 or TRBV12-4 with TRBJ1-5; 9 bases are a match to TRBD1. CDR3 size: 13 residues. Unmatched junction bases numbered 3, after V lost 8 bases and J lost 4 bases. The CDR3: CASGGQGNQPQHF. The CDR3 nucleotides are TGTGCCAGCGGGGGACAGGGAAATCAGCCCCAGCATTTT.

The chain joins TRBV24-1 to TRBJ2-3, with 7 nucleotides matching TRBD1. Germline V CDR1 and CDR2: KGHDR, SFDVKD. The V and J ends lost 4 bases and 2 bases, in that order; junction bases with no gene match: 5. This CDR3 comprises 15 residues. The CDR3 sequence is CATSETDRVTDTQYF. The CDR3 DNA is TGTGCCACCAGTGAAACTGACAGGGTCACAGATACGCAGTATTTT.

This clonotype was observed a handful of times. This chain joins TRBV28 and TRBJ1-6, with D unclear. The CDR3 totals 14 residues. Germline V CDR1 and CDR2: MDHEN, SYDVKM. V was shortened by 1 base and J by 5 bases, with 6 bases between the two germline ends. The CDR3 DNA reads as TGTGCCAGCAGTTTATTCCATAATAATTCACCCCTCCACTTT. This codes for CASSLFHNNSPLHF. The complete variable domain, with remaining parts taken from reference TRBV28 and TRBJ1-6, reads DVKVTQSSRYLVKRTGEKVFLECVQDMDHENMFWYRQDPGLGLRLIYFSYDVKMKEKGDIPEGYSVSREKKERFSLILESASTNQTSMYLCASSLFHNNSPLHFGNGTRLTVT.

The chain has TRBV27 and TRBJ2-4; 7 bases are shared with TRBD1. The V and J ends lost 7 bases and 12 bases, in that order; junction bases with no gene match: 12. This CDR3 has 13 amino acids. Germline V gives CDR1 MNHEY, CDR2 SMNVEV (reference sequence). The CDR3 protein is CASTPTGLTTQYF. In nucleotides, the CDR3 is TGTGCCAGCACCCCGACAGGGTTGACCACTCAGTACTTC.

This clonotype was recorded once. V is TRBV10-3 and J is TRBJ2-3; D is unresolved. Per germline, CDR1 ENHRY and CDR2 SYGVKD. There are 10 residues in the CDR3. Deletions cut 10 bases from V and 3 bases from J, with 5 bases between. CDR3 in DNA: TGTGCCACCGGAACAGATACGCAGTATTTT. Translated: CATGTDTQYF.

This clonotype was counted a few times. This chain uses TRBV6-6 with TRBJ2-5, with D uncertain. Germline CDR1 MNHNY, CDR2 SVGAGI (reference sequence). The ends were cut back, 2 bases at V and 0 bases at J, with 10 bases in the middle. The CDR3 totals 15 residues. The CDR3 nucleotides read TGTGCCAGCAGTTACAGGGAAAGGGACCAAGAGACCCAGTACTTC. This sequence encodes CASSYRERDQETQYF.

About this clonotype: A clone one base away is much larger, so this may be a read error. J is TRBJ1-3 and V is TRBV5-1; 7 bases agree with TRBD1. This CDR3 has 14 amino acids. V lost 7 bases to trimming and J lost 2 bases; unmatched junction nucleotides: 6. Germline V gene lookup returns CDR1 SGHRS and CDR2 YFSETQ. The CDR3 DNA sequence: TGCGCCAGCGGCGTGACAGGGACTGGAAACACCATATATTTT. Its protein product is CASGVTGTGNTIYF.

This clonotype was counted a few times. The missing conserved phenylalanine or tryptophan at the end of this CDR3 makes a read error likely. The chain employs TRBV4-2 and TRBJ2-7, with D perhaps TRBD1 or TRBD2 (5 bases each). Germline-derived CDR1 and CDR2 are LGHNA and YNFKEQ. The V end lost 0 bases, the J end lost 4 bases, and 13 bases lay between the germline ends. The CDR3 has 15 residues. DNA for the CDR3: TGTGCCAGCAGCCAAGAGAGGGGACCCGCATACGAGCAGTACATC. Protein sequence: CASSQERGPAYEQYI.

The chain is built from TRBV19 and TRBJ1-5, with 7 bases lining up with TRBD1. The end of the DNA is better explained by TRBJ2-3, so the J call may be wrong. CDR3 length: 15 amino acids. CDR1 LNHDA and CDR2 SQIVND come from the germline V gene (reference sequence). For the CDR3, the DNA is TGTGCCAGTAGTCCTACAGGGGTGGGCAATCAGCCCCAGTATTTT. This codes for CASSPTGVGNQPQYF.

Many counts were recorded for this clonotype. The CDR3 sequence is CASSLGTSNQPQHF. The CDR3 DNA sequence: TGTGCCAGCAGTTTGGGAACCAGCAATCAGCCCCAGCATTTT. The rearrangement joins TRBV28 to TRBJ1-5; D not certain. The CDR3 is made up of 14 amino acids. V lost 3 bases to trimming and J lost 1 base, with 7 bases between them. Germline V lookup: CDR1 MDHEN, CDR2 SYDVKM.

The chain combines TRBV5-5 with TRBJ2-7, with D maybe TRBD1 (5 bases). Germline V gene lookup returns CDR1 SGHKS and CDR2 YYEKEE (reference sequence). Trimming pared 0 bases from V and 3 bases from J, leaving 13 bases between. CDR3 length: 15 amino acids. CDR3 DNA sequence: TGTGCCAGCAGCTTGGCCCAGGGCAATAGCTACGAGCAGTACTTC. This translates into CASSLAQGNSYEQYF.

The V and J genes are TRBV29-1 and TRBJ1-2; TRBD1 aligns across 8 bases. J was trimmed by 8 bases and V by 4 bases; bases with no gene match: 12. Germline V gene lookup returns CDR1 SQVTM and CDR2 ANQGSEA. The CDR3 has 14 residues. The DNA of the CDR3 is TGCAGCGTTGTAGCGGTTGACAGGGGATACGGCTACACCTTC. It specifies CSVVAVDRGYGYTF.